Following are 20 T cell receptor beta chains from one sample sequenced in a study of metastatic and nonmetastatic thyroid tumors (TCRdb year 2020). The library was made by PCR. TCRdb lists the instrument as Illumina HiSeq 4000. Through fastp at Q25 and MiXCR, TCRdb rebuilt clones from the public reads, retaining in-frame beta chains. In this sample the table shows approximately 40,000 clones, over 10% of which occur a single time. The ten largest clonotypes hold roughly 25% of the sample. No patient had received any treatment before thyroid surgery. The sample taken for sequencing was blood. These receptor sequences come from a female donor with papillary thyroid cancer or a benign thyroid nodule (not recorded which). Some clones in this sample may be carry-over from other donors' samples.

The sample holds many counts of this clone. V and J are TRBV19 and TRBJ1-2; D is unresolved. V was trimmed by 6 bases and J by 3 bases, leaving 8 bases between them. This CDR3 has 12 amino acids. The germline V gene encodes CDR1 LNHDA and CDR2 SQIVND (reference sequence). Here the CDR3 reads CASRAADYGYTF. CDR3 nucleotide sequence: TGTGCCAGTAGGGCAGCGGACTATGGCTACACCTTC.

This clone was counted many times. This rearrangement joins TRBV18 to TRBJ1-1; D remains unclear. The CDR3 spans 15 residues. Germline CDR1 reads KGHSH; CDR2 reads LQKENI. Trimming shortened V by 1 base and J by 1 base, and 10 bases separated the two germline ends. For the CDR3, the DNA is TGTGCCAGCTCACCACGTGGCCGGGCGAACACTGAAGCTTTCTTT. Residues: CASSPRGRANTEAFF.

This clone has only a few counts. The rearrangement uses TRBV28 and TRBJ2-7, with D perhaps TRBD2 (6 bases). This CDR3 is built from 16 residues. Germline values: CDR1 MDHEN, CDR2 SYDVKM. Trimming pared 5 bases from V and 4 bases from J, leaving 21 bases between. The CDR3 spells CASSGGCWAGYYEQYF. The CDR3 coding sequence is TGTGCCAGCAGTGGGGGTTGTTGGGCGGGATATTACGAGCAGTACTTC.

This clone was seen repeatedly, ten times or more. V gene TRBV5-1 combines with J gene TRBJ2-3, with 8 positions matching TRBD2. This CDR3 has 16 amino acids. The J segment lost 4 bases and the V segment lost 6 bases, leaving 13 bases of the junction unmatched. Germline V CDR1 and CDR2: SGHRS, YFSETQ. As DNA, the CDR3 is TGCGCCAGCAACAAGGGCGCGGGGGGAACGGCAGATACGCAGTATTTT. This codes for CASNKGAGGTADTQYF.

As concerns this clone: A much larger clone is a single base away; this may be a read error. This chain links TRBV5-4 with TRBJ2-1; 10 nucleotides agree with TRBD1. J gave up 7 bases and V 3 bases, and 10 bases lay outside the gene matches. Per germline, CDR1 SGHNT and CDR2 YYREEE (reference sequence). The CDR3 is 16 residues long. The CDR3 here is CASSYPGQGKRNEQFF. The CDR3 DNA reads TGTGCCAGCAGCTACCCGGGACAGGGGAAGAGGAATGAGCAGTTCTTC.

This clone was observed a handful of times. Being one base from a much bigger clone, this may be a read error. V gene TRBV18 combines with J gene TRBJ2-1; D not certain. CDR3 length: 11 amino acids. In germline, CDR1 is KGHSH, CDR2 LQKENI. Here the CDR3 DNA reads TGCACTACCGGCTCCTACAATGAGCAGTTCTTC. Translation gives CTTGSYNEQFF.

This clone was observed at least ten times. The chain links TRBV12-3 or TRBV12-4 to TRBJ1-5, with D uncertain. The CDR3 length is 13 residues. Trimming removed 5 bases at V and 2 bases at J, with 7 bases between. The CDR3 region is CASSNTRNQPQHF. CDR3 bases: TGTGCCAGCAGTAATACCCGCAATCAGCCCCAGCATTTT.

In this sample, this clone turned up many times. The genes are TRBV4-3 and TRBJ1-1; 9 nucleotides match TRBD1. Germline V gene data show CDR1 as LGHNA and CDR2 as YSLEER. J lost 5 bases, V lost 5 bases, and 6 bases had no gene match. The length of the CDR3 is 14 residues. In DNA form, the CDR3 reads TGCGCCAGCAGCTCGACCGACAGGGGGACTGAAGCTTTCTTT. This gives the protein CASSSTDRGTEAFF.

In its sample, this clone was seen many times. The rearrangement joins TRBV2 to TRBJ1-5, with D perhaps TRBD1 (5 bases). Germline CDR1 SNHLY, CDR2 FYNNEI. Trimming removed 7 bases at V and 4 bases at J, with 14 bases between. The CDR3 consists of 14 residues. The CDR3 region has the DNA TGTGCCAGCACCGAAGGCGAGGGGAATCAGCCCCAGCATTTT. It specifies CASTEGEGNQPQHF.

Comments on this clone: The junction shows a germline mismatch at one end, possibly a read error. The chain employs TRBV6-1 and TRBJ1-1; possibly TRBD1 for D (6 bases). The length of the CDR3 is 13 residues. The germline CDR1 and CDR2 sequences are MNHNS and SASEGT. In nucleotides, the CDR3 is TGTGCCAGCAGCCGTCAGGGGAACGCTGAAGCTTTCTTT. This gives the protein CASSRQGNAEAFF.

This clone was picked up many times. The gene calls are TRBV20-1 and TRBJ2-5; D ambiguous. This CDR3 has 13 residues. V gave up 2 bases and J gave up 5 bases, with 12 bases separating them. Germline V gene data show CDR1 as DFQATT and CDR2 as SNEGSKA (reference sequence). The CDR3 sequence is CSARKPSRETQYF. The CDR3 nucleotides are TGCAGTGCTAGAAAACCGAGTAGGGAGACCCAGTACTTC.

This clone was counted at least ten times. The V gene is TRBV6-2 or TRBV6-3, the J gene TRBJ1-1; D is unresolved. Trimming removed 0 bases from V and 5 bases from J, with 13 bases in between. Germline assignment: CDR1 MNHEY and CDR2 SVGEGT. This CDR3 is 15 amino acids long. The chain's CDR3 is CASSYSRVRRTEAFF. The DNA for the CDR3 is TGTGCCAGCAGTTACTCGAGGGTTCGTCGAACTGAAGCTTTCTTT.

This clone was seen repeatedly, ten times or more. The chain employs TRBV25-1 and TRBJ2-4; 7 bases are a match to TRBD1. The germline CDR1 and CDR2 sequences are MGHDK and SYGVNS. CDR3 length equals 15 residues. Trimming removed 2 bases from V and 8 bases from J; junction bases left unmatched: 9. In DNA form, the CDR3 reads TGTGCCAGCAGTGAAAATACAGGGGTTGCGGACATTCAGTACTTC. As protein: CASSENTGVADIQYF.

In the case of this clone: One end of the junction fails to match germline, which may point to a read error. The chain recombines TRBV20-1 with TRBJ1-6; 8 nucleotides align to TRBD1. The germline V gene encodes CDR1 DFQATT and CDR2 SNEGSKA (reference sequence). CDR3 size: 13 residues. CDR3 DNA sequence: TGCAGTGTTAGACAGGGGTCGGATTCACCCCTCCACTTT. Its translation is CSVRQGSDSPLHF.

This clone was seen a handful of times. The chain uses TRBV6-4 and TRBJ2-2, with D possibly called TRBD1 or TRBD2 (7 bases each). There are 17 residues in the CDR3. The V and J ends lost 5 bases and 4 bases respectively, with 20 bases between them. CDR1 and CDR2 from the germline V gene are MRHNA and SNTAGT. The CDR3 DNA reads as TGTGCCAGCAGTCCGAGGGGGGGACAGCCGGGCACCGGGGAGCTGTTTTTT. Translating it yields CASSPRGGQPGTGELFF.

This clone was counted only a few times. The junction differs from germline at one of its ends, possibly a read error. J is TRBJ2-7 and V is TRBV25-1; D may be TRBD1 or TRBD2 (6 bases each). The CDR3 covers 15 residues. CDR1 is MGHDK, CDR2 SYGVNS, per germline. This CDR3 is CSSSEGRGAALEQYF. CDR3 DNA: TGTTCCAGCAGTGAAGGTAGGGGGGCGGCATTGGAGCAGTACTTC.

The sample holds many counts of this clone. V is TRBV10-3 and J is TRBJ2-2, with 7 positions matching TRBD2. Germline-derived CDR1 and CDR2 are ENHRY and SYGVKD. Trimming at V came to 10 bases and at J to 1 base, leaving 9 bases not matched to a gene. This CDR3 has 15 amino acids. The CDR3 sequence is CATRFGLENTGELFF. The CDR3 region has the DNA TGTGCCACTCGCTTTGGACTAGAGAACACCGGGGAGCTGTTTTTT.

V usage is TRBV27 and J usage is TRBJ2-7; TRBD2 matches at 9 bases. CDR1 is MNHEY, CDR2 SMNVEV, per germline (reference sequence). This CDR3 region has 15 residues. The V and J ends lost 2 bases and 6 bases, in that order; junction bases with no gene match: 8. For the CDR3, the DNA is TGTGCCAGCAGTTTACCCCTAGCGGGGCCCAGCGAGCAGTACTTC. Residues: CASSLPLAGPSEQYF.

This clone was counted ten times or more. The chain has TRBV18 and TRBJ2-7, with 10 bases that match TRBD2. This CDR3 contains 16 residues. Per germline, CDR1 KGHSH and CDR2 LQKENI. V lost 0 bases, J lost 2 bases, and 4 bases stayed unmatched. This CDR3 reads CASSPPGLAGAYEQYF. CDR3 DNA: TGTGCCAGCTCACCACCGGGTCTAGCGGGGGCCTACGAGCAGTACTTC. The full variable domain, its missing parts supplied by reference TRBV18 and TRBJ2-7, is NAGVMQNPRHLVRRRGQEARLRCSPMKGHSHVYWYRQLPEEGLKFMVYLQKENIIDESGMPKERFSAEFPKEGPSILRIQQVVRGDSAAYFCASSPPGLAGAYEQYFGPGTRLTVT.

This clone was seen repeatedly, ten times or more. This may be a read error: a much more frequent sequence differs by one nucleotide. J is TRBJ2-7 and V is TRBV2; the D call may be TRBD1 or TRBD2 (5 bases each). The CDR3 is 13 amino acids. The V gene's germline CDR1 is SNHLY and CDR2 FYNNEI. The CDR3, as DNA: TGTGCCAGCAGTCCCGGGGCCTCCGTGGACCGAGGCTTC. It translates to CASSPGASVDRGF.